These 26 T cell receptor beta chains were sequenced from one sample in a study of early T cells in non-severe SARS-CoV-2 infection. Via MiXCR, TCRdb re-called the 5' RACE reads, giving one row per CDR3 protein. The sample has about 32,000 distinct CDR3 sequences; roughly 4.9% are singletons. The material sequenced was whole blood. All receptors come from an adult who was a healthcare worker with PCR-confirmed SARS-CoV-2 infection or an uninfected control (not recorded which).

For this clonotype: A much larger clone sits a single nucleotide away, making a read error possible. The chain is built from TRBV28 and TRBJ2-7, with 8 bases that match TRBD2. The CDR3 sequence is 16 residues long. The V segment lost 3 bases and the J segment 2 bases; nucleotides outside the gene matches: 9. Germline-derived CDR1 and CDR2 are MDHEN and SYDVKM. The CDR3 protein is CASSFSRSGRAYEQYF. CDR3 in DNA: TGTGCCAGCAGTTTTAGTAGGAGCGGGAGAGCCTACGAGCAGTACTTC.

This clonotype was detected only a few times. This chain links TRBV4-3 with TRBJ1-1; D may be TRBD1 (6 bases). Germline V gene data show CDR1 as LGHNA and CDR2 as YSLEER. V lost 2 bases, J lost 1 base, and 8 bases lay in between. CDR3 size: 14 residues. In DNA form, the CDR3 reads TGCGCCAGCAGCCAACTGACAGGGAACACTGAAGCTTTCTTT. Residues: CASSQLTGNTEAFF.

This clonotype occurred many times. The J gene is TRBJ1-3, the V gene TRBV4-3; 7 nucleotides line up with TRBD1. This CDR3 spans 16 amino acids. Per germline, CDR1 LGHNA and CDR2 YSLEER. Unmatched junction bases numbered 5, after V lost 0 bases and J lost 3 bases. CDR3 in amino acids: CASSQDPPGGGNTIYF. CDR3 coding DNA: TGCGCCAGCAGCCAAGATCCCCCAGGGGGTGGAAACACCATATATTTT.

In its sample, this clonotype was seen a few times. This chain links TRBV6-5 with TRBJ2-4; perhaps TRBD2 as D (6 bases). From germline, CDR1 is MNHEY and CDR2 SVGAGI. Trimming left V 5 bases short and J 3 bases short, with 26 bases between. The CDR3 extends over 19 amino acids. CDR3 DNA: TGTGCCAGCAGTCCAAACCCCTACCTCGAGTTGGGGGGCAAAAACATTCAGTACTTC. This translates into CASSPNPYLELGGKNIQYF.

This clonotype was observed many times. The chain uses TRBV19 and TRBJ1-4; weak D call: TRBD1 (5 bases). This CDR3 region has 14 residues. Trimming removed 5 bases at V and 4 bases at J, with 11 bases between. Germline loops: CDR1 LNHDA, CDR2 SQIVND (reference sequence). CDR3 sequence (DNA): TGTGCCAGTAGTCTGCGACAGCTTAATGAAAAACTGTTTTTT. This gives the protein CASSLRQLNEKLFF.

This clonotype was counted a few times. The rearrangement uses TRBV12-3 or TRBV12-4 and TRBJ1-5; D unclear. This CDR3 has 12 residues. V lost 6 bases and J lost 11, with 14 bases in between. The CDR3 nucleotides are TGTGCCAGCAGGCCAGGTGGTGGGGCCCAGCATTTT. This gives the protein CASRPGGGAQHF.

This clonotype was found many times. CDR3 DNA: TGTGCCAGCACCGTCGACTCGAACTATGGGAACGAGCAGTACTTC. As protein: CASTVDSNYGNEQYF. The chain has TRBV12-3 or TRBV12-4 and TRBJ2-7; D remains ambiguous. The ends were cut back, 7 bases at V and 5 bases at J, with 21 bases in the middle. This CDR3 has 15 residues.

This clonotype was counted at least ten times. This sequence joins TRBV29-1 and TRBJ2-7, with TRBD2 matching over 14 bases. Germline V gives CDR1 SQVTM, CDR2 ANQGSEA. Trimming at V came to 6 bases and at J to 9 bases, leaving 10 bases not matched to a gene. This CDR3 has 14 amino acids. The CDR3 region has the DNA TGCAGCGTGGGGACTAGCGGGAGTGGTTTAGGGCAGTACTTC. This translates into CSVGTSGSGLGQYF.

The rearrangement uses TRBV2 and TRBJ1-1; D perhaps matches TRBD1 (6 bases). The CDR3 sequence is 15 residues long. V shed 6 bases and J shed 0 bases, with 14 bases lying between them. Germline V gives CDR1 SNHLY, CDR2 FYNNEI. This chain's CDR3 is CASRTQGTMNTEAFF. CDR3 bases: TGTGCCAGCAGGACTCAGGGGACCATGAACACTGAAGCTTTCTTT.

At least ten counts were recorded for this clonotype. The V gene is TRBV19, the J gene TRBJ2-7; TRBD2 aligns across 7 bases. This CDR3 has 14 residues. The junction had 8 bases not matched to a gene; V was cut back by 5 bases and J by 4 bases. CDR1 and CDR2 (germline): LNHDA, SQIVND (reference sequence). The CDR3 coding sequence is TGTGCCAGTAGTGCCGGGGACTACCAATACGAGCAGTACTTC. As protein: CASSAGDYQYEQYF.

This clonotype was detected only a few times. The chain is built from TRBV20-1 and TRBJ2-3; D possibly corresponds to TRBD2 (5 bases). Germline V gene lookup returns CDR1 DFQATT and CDR2 SNEGSKA (reference sequence). The CDR3 spans 15 residues. V lost 3 bases and J lost 0, with 13 bases in between. As DNA, the CDR3 is TGCAGTGCTAGTGGAGCGGACGGTAGCACAGATACGCAGTATTTT. Protein: CSASGADGSTDTQYF.

This clonotype was seen at least ten times. The chain links TRBV6-5 to TRBJ2-3, with 11 bases aligning to TRBD1. Trimming cost V 2 bases and J 4 bases; bases outside gene matches: 5. The CDR3 has 16 residues. Per the germline V gene, CDR1 is MNHEY and CDR2 is SVGAGI. The CDR3, as DNA: TGTGCCAGCAGTTACCCGCCGGGACAGGGGGCAGATACGCAGTATTTT. It specifies CASSYPPGQGADTQYF.

This chain uses TRBV7-2 with TRBJ2-1, with 11 bases lining up with TRBD2. J was trimmed by 7 bases and V by 5 bases; bases with no gene match: 1. Germline V gene lookup returns CDR1 SGHTA and CDR2 FQGNSA. The CDR3 covers 13 residues. CDR3 DNA: TGTGCCAGCAGCAGGACTAGCGGGAATGAGCAGTTCTTC. This encodes CASSRTSGNEQFF.

CDR3 DNA: TGCAGTGCCCGAGGGGACACCTTCCGTTCACCCCTCCACTTT. This encodes CSARGDTFRSPLHF. The gene calls are TRBV20-1 and TRBJ1-6; a weak D match, TRBD1 (6 bases). Trimming stripped 6 bases from V and 9 bases from J, with 18 bases between. Germline loops: CDR1 DFQATT, CDR2 SNEGSKA (reference sequence). This CDR3 region has 14 residues.

The sample holds many counts of this clonotype. This chain connects TRBV6-2 or TRBV6-3 to TRBJ1-1, with D tentatively TRBD1 (5 bases). Trimming cost V 7 bases and J 5 bases, with 14 bases left between them. Germline V gene sequence: CDR1 MNHEY, CDR2 SVGEGT. The CDR3 extends over 13 amino acids. CDR3 sequence reads: CASTRPGTTEAFF. CDR3 in DNA: TGTGCCAGCACCCGGCCGGGGACGACTGAAGCTTTCTTT.

This clonotype was detected many times. The chain links TRBV29-1 to TRBJ2-1; 9 nucleotides line up with TRBD2. Germline V gene lookup returns CDR1 SQVTM and CDR2 ANQGSEA. The J segment lost 7 bases and the V segment lost 4 bases, leaving 23 bases of the junction unmatched. This CDR3 is built from 19 residues. The CDR3 region has the DNA TGCAGCGTTGTATATTACCCTAGCGGGAACCCCTATTCTGGGAATGAGCAGTTCTTC. This encodes CSVVYYPSGNPYSGNEQFF.

This clonotype was observed many times. V gene TRBV24-1 combines with J gene TRBJ2-1; TRBD2 matches at 11 bases. From germline, CDR1 is KGHDR and CDR2 SFDVKD. The CDR3 is 15 amino acids. CDR3 DNA sequence: TGTGCTACCTCCCCCCCGCTAGCGGGAGGACGGGAGCAGTTCTTC. Translating gives CATSPPLAGGREQFF.

The chain recombines TRBV11-2 with TRBJ2-7; D is tentatively TRBD1 or TRBD2 (5 bases each). CDR1 and CDR2 (germline): SGHAT, FQNNGV. There are 15 residues in the CDR3. The ends were cut back, 6 bases at V and 0 bases at J, with 15 bases in the middle. The CDR3 is CASRERRGRSYEQYF. The CDR3 DNA reads as TGTGCCAGCAGGGAGAGACGGGGCCGCTCCTACGAGCAGTACTTC.

In this sample, this clonotype turned up a few times. V usage is TRBV29-1 and J usage is TRBJ2-7; perhaps D is TRBD1 or TRBD2 (5 bases each). The CDR3 runs 12 residues. V was cut by 0 bases and J by 6 bases, with 9 bases left in between. The germline gives CDR1 SQVTM, CDR2 ANQGSEA. CDR3 bases: TGCAGCGTTGAAGACGAGGGACCCGAGCAGTACTTC. It encodes CSVEDEGPEQYF.

The V call is TRBV7-8, the J call TRBJ2-7; tentative D call: TRBD2 (6 bases). V was shortened by 2 bases and J by 5 bases, with 19 bases between the two germline ends. This CDR3 contains 16 residues. Germline V gene sequence: CDR1 SGHVS, CDR2 FQNEAQ. The DNA for the CDR3 is TGTGCCAGCAGCTTAAGTCTGGCGGGGAGTGGTGACGAGCAGTACTTC. Translating gives CASSLSLAGSGDEQYF.

In its sample, this clonotype was seen a few times. This chain links TRBV6-5 with TRBJ1-3; D call uncertain. The germline V and J ends were trimmed by 0 bases and 0 bases, with 12 bases remaining between them. This CDR3 spans 17 amino acids. Germline CDR1 is MNHEY and CDR2 is SVGAGI. The DNA for the CDR3 is TGTGCCAGCAGTTACTCGAACCCTGTAGCCTCTGGAAACACCATATATTTT. Translation: CASSYSNPVASGNTIYF.

This clonotype was found many times. The rearrangement uses TRBV6-2 or TRBV6-3 and TRBJ2-6; no reliable D call. The CDR3 runs to 16 residues. V lost 1 base to trimming and J lost 0 bases, with 7 bases between them. CDR1 is MNHEY and CDR2 is SVGEGT in the germline V gene. The CDR3 protein is CASSYFTDSGANVLTF. Here the CDR3 DNA reads TGTGCCAGCAGTTACTTTACAGACTCTGGGGCCAACGTCCTGACTTTC.

The chain joins TRBV29-1 to TRBJ1-1; D is possibly TRBD1 (5 bases). The germline V and J ends were trimmed by 7 bases and 2 bases, with 14 bases remaining between them. The germline V gene encodes CDR1 SQVTM and CDR2 ANQGSEA. The CDR3 has 13 amino acids. CDR3: CSAETARNTEAFF. For the CDR3, the DNA is TGCAGCGCCGAGACAGCTAGAAACACTGAAGCTTTCTTT.

This clonotype has just a few counts. This rearrangement joins TRBV7-9 to TRBJ1-1; unclear D gene. The CDR3 spans 15 residues. Looked up from germline, CDR1 is SEHNR and CDR2 is FQNEAQ (reference sequence). V lost 1 base and J 1 base, leaving 10 bases between the germline ends. CDR3 DNA sequence: TGTGCCAGCAGCTTAGAAGACTCCCCGAACACTGAAGCTTTCTTT. Translation gives CASSLEDSPNTEAFF.

This clonotype has a count of ten or more. The chain couples TRBV27 to TRBJ1-1; D possibly corresponds to TRBD1 (6 bases). Germline-derived CDR1 and CDR2 are MNHEY and SMNVEV (reference sequence). Trimming took off 5 bases at V and 3 bases at J, with 25 bases between the two ends. The CDR3 extends over 18 amino acids. The CDR3 DNA reads TGTGCCAGCAGTGGTAAGGAGGTGGTCAGGGGTTGGGACACTGAAGCTTTCTTT. It translates to CASSGKEVVRGWDTEAFF.

This clonotype was counted at least ten times. The rearrangement joins TRBV18 to TRBJ1-1; 7 bases agree with TRBD1. The CDR3 contains 12 residues. CDR1 and CDR2 from the germline V gene are KGHSH and LQKENI. J was trimmed by 7 bases and V by 3 bases; bases with no gene match: 2. In DNA form, the CDR3 reads TGTGCCAGCTCACCGGGACAGAATGAAGCTTTCTTT. Protein: CASSPGQNEAFF. Full variable domain (outside the CDR3, taken from reference TRBV18 and TRBJ1-1): NAGVMQNPRHLVRRRGQEARLRCSPMKGHSHVYWYRQLPEEGLKFMVYLQKENIIDESGMPKERFSAEFPKEGPSILRIQQVVRGDSAAYFCASSPGQNEAFFGQGTRLTVV.